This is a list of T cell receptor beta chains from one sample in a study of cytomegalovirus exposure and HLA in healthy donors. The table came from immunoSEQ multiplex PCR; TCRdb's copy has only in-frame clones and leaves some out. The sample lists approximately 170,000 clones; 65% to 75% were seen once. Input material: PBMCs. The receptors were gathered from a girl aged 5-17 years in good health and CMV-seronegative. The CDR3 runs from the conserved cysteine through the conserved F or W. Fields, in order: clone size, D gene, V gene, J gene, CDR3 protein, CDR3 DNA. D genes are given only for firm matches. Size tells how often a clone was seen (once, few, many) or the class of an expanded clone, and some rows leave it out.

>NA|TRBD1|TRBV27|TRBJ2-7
CASSLSSGQGSYEQYF
TGTGCCAGCAGTTTATCGTCGGGACAGGGGTCCTACGAGCAGTACTTC
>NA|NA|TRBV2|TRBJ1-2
CASSEEGPVAGYGYTF
TGTGCCAGCAGTGAAGAGGGGCCCGTCGCCGGGTATGGCTACACCTTC
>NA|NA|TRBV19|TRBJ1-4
CASSSGQPSEKLFF
TGTGCCAGTAGTAGCGGACAGCCCTCAGAAAAACTGTTTTTT
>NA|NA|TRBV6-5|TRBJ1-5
CASSYSRAGEGQPQHF
TGTGCCAGCAGTTACTCGAGGGCAGGAGAGGGTCAGCCCCAGCATTTT
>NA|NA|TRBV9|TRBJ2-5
CASSVAAGQETQYF
TGTGCCAGCAGCGTAGCCGCGGGACAAGAGACCCAGTACTTC
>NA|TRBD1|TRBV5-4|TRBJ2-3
CASSFGQGAFPYTQYF
TGTGCCAGCAGCTTCGGACAGGGGGCTTTTCCTTATACGCAGTATTTT
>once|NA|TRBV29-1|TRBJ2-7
CSVPRGGSTYEQYF
TGCAGCGTTCCCCGTGGGGGGTCTACCTACGAGCAGTACTTC
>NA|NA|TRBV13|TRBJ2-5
CASSFRETQYF
TGTGCCAGCAGCTTCCGAGAGACCCAGTACTTC
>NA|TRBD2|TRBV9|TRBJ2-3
CASTTSGASTDTQYF
TGTGCCAGCACCACAAGCGGGGCTAGCACAGATACGCAGTATTTT
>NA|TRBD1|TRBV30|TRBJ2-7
CAWNNRGIYEQYF
TGTGCCTGGAATAACAGGGGGATCTACGAGCAGTACTTC
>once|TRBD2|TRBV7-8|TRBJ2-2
CASSPGLGTVPGELFF
TGTGCCAGCAGCCCTGGACTAGGAACGGTTCCCGGGGAGCTGTTTTTT
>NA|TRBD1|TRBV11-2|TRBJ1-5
CASSQTGSGDQPQHF
TGTGCCAGCAGCCAGACAGGGTCTGGAGATCAGCCCCAGCATTTT
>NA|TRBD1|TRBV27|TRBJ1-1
CASSSWGQGIENTEAFF
TGTGCCAGCAGTTCTTGGGGACAGGGAATAGAAAACACTGAAGCTTTCTTT
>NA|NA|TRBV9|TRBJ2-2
CASSGSVQNTGELFF
TGTGCCAGCAGCGGTAGCGTACAGAACACCGGGGAGCTGTTTTTT
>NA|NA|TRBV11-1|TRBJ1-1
CASTNREGSTEAFF
TGTGCCAGCACCAATAGGGAGGGGAGCACTGAAGCTTTCTTT
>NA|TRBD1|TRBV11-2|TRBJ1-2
CASSTTTGNGYTF
TGTGCCAGCAGCACAACGACAGGGAATGGCTACACCTTC
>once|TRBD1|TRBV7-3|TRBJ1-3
CASSTTGSSGNTIYF
TGTGCCAGCAGCACGACAGGGAGCTCTGGAAACACCATATATTTT
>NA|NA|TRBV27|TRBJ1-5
CASSHRGGGGYQPQHF
TGTGCCAGCAGCCACCGAGGGGGGGGCGGCTATCAGCCCCAGCATTTT
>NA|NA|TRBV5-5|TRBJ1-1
CASSPRTVNEAFF
TGTGCCAGCAGCCCCCGGACAGTAAATGAAGCTTTCTTT
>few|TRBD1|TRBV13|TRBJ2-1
CASSAGQGLGYNEQFF
TGTGCCAGCAGCGCGGGACAGGGTTTAGGCTACAATGAGCAGTTCTTC
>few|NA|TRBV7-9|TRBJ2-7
CASSLGTDEQYF
TGTGCCAGCAGCTTAGGCACAGACGAGCAGTACTTC
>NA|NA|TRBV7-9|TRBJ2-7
CASSLGVTFGDEQYF
TGTGCCAGCAGTCTCGGGGTCACCTTCGGGGACGAGCAGTACTTC
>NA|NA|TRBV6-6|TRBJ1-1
CASSYRGVNTEAFF
TGTGCCAGCAGTTACCGGGGGGTGAACACTGAAGCTTTCTTT
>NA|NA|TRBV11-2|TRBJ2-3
CASSLDTFGENTQYF
TGTGCCAGCAGCTTAGATACGTTCGGGGAAAATACGCAGTATTTT
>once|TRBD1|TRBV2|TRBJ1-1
CASRRTGLGTEAFF
TGTGCCAGCAGGAGGACAGGGTTGGGCACTGAAGCTTTCTTT
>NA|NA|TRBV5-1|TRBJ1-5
CASSPGGGSNQPQHF
TGCGCCAGCAGCCCTGGGGGAGGGAGCAATCAGCCCCAGCATTTT
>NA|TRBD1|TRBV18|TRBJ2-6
CASSPITGQLISGANVLTF
TGTGCCAGCTCACCAATAACGGGACAGCTGATCTCTGGGGCCAACGTCCTGACTTTC
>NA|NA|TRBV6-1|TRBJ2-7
CASLSRTGYYEQYF
TGTGCCAGCTTGTCTCGTACGGGGTACTACGAGCAGTACTTC
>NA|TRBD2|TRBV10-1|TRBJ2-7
CASSSSGGYEQYF
TGCGCCAGCAGTTCTAGCGGGGGATACGAGCAGTACTTC
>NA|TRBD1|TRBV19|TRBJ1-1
CASSMTGAEAFF
TGTGCCAGTAGTATGACAGGGGCTGAAGCTTTCTTT
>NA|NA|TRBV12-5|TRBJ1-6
CASGPLPGGLNNSPLHF
TGTGCTAGTGGACCTCTCCCCGGGGGACTAAACAATTCACCCCTCCACTTT
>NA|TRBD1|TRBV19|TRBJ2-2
CASDRGGFTGELFF
TGTGCCAGCGACAGGGGAGGTTTTACCGGGGAGCTGTTTTTT
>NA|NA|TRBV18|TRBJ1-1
CASSPGQGILGTEAFF
TGTGCCAGCTCACCTGGGCAGGGGATTCTAGGGACTGAAGCTTTCTTT
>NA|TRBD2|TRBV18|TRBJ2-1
CASSPFSGGASNEQFF
TGTGCCAGCTCACCCTTTAGCGGGGGGGCCTCCAATGAGCAGTTCTTC
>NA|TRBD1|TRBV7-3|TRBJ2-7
CASGRQGAGEQYF
TGTGCCAGCGGCCGACAGGGGGCGGGGGAGCAGTACTTC
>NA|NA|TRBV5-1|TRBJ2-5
CASSRFGPIGDQETQYF
TGCGCCAGCAGTCGTTTTGGCCCGATTGGAGACCAAGAGACCCAGTACTTC
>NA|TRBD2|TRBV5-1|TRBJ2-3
CASSLGRAGGTQYF
TGCGCCAGCAGCTTAGGGCGAGCGGGGGGCACGCAGTATTTT
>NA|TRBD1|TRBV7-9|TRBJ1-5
CASSDRGSNQPQHF
TGTGCCAGCAGCGACAGGGGTAGCAATCAGCCCCAGCATTTT
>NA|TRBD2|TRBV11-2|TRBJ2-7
CASNLAGGLVTYEQYF
TGTGCCAGCAACTTAGCGGGGGGTCTTGTTACCTACGAGCAGTACTTC
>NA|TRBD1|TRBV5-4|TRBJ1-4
CASSSGTGGNEKLFF
TGTGCCAGCAGTTCAGGGACAGGGGGAAATGAAAAACTGTTTTTT
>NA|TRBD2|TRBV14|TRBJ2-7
CASSISGEPHEQYF
TGTGCCAGCAGCATTAGCGGGGAGCCCCACGAGCAGTACTTC
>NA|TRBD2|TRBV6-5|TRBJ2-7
CASSYGGGAGGYEQYF
TGTGCCAGCAGTTACGGCGGGGGGGCTGGCGGGTACGAGCAGTACTTC
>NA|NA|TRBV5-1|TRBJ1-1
CASSLPEGRNKAFF
TGCGCCAGCAGCTTGCCGGAGGGGCGGAACAAAGCTTTCTTT
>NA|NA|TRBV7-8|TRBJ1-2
CASSPTEAHYGYTF
TGTGCCAGCAGCCCCACGGAGGCCCACTATGGCTACACCTTC
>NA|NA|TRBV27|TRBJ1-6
CASSTAINSPLHF
TGTGCCAGCAGCACAGCTATTAATTCACCCCTCCACTTT
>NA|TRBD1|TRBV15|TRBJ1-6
CATKTGTGVNNSPLHF
TGTGCCACCAAAACTGGGACAGGGGTAAATAATTCACCCCTCCACTTT
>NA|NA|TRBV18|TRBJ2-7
CASSPLQDSSYEQYF
TGTGCCAGCTCACCACTCCAGGACAGCTCCTACGAGCAGTACTTC
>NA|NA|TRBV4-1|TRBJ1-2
CASSQADYGYTF
TGCGCCAGCAGCCAAGCCGACTATGGCTACACCTTC
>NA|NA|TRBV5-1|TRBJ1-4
CASGQDGATNEKLFF
TGCGCCAGCGGGCAAGACGGTGCAACTAATGAAAAACTGTTTTTT
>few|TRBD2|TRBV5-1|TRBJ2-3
CASRSGGQASTDTQYF
TGCGCCAGCAGGAGCGGGGGGCAAGCAAGCACAGATACGCAGTATTTT